This T cell receptor (beta chain) emerged from a study of response to subunit inactivated influenza vaccine. TCRdb fed the RT-PCR reads into MiXCR, producing one record per CDR3 protein. The repertoire holds 600,000 to 850,000 distinct CDR3 sequences, with 13% to 15% as singletons. This CDR3 contains 13 residues. The V end was cut by 6 bases, the J end by 5 bases, with 11 bases between. In its sample, this clonotype was seen a few times. The V gene is TRBV12-3 or TRBV12-4, the J gene TRBJ2-1, with a weak D call TRBD2 (6 bases). This clonotype was sampled from a man aged 45-60 years who received an inactivated influenza vaccine. Sequencing was performed on PBMCs from blood, taken 14 to 15 days before vaccination. This CDR3 reads CASRGGWDNEQFF. In nucleotides, the CDR3 is TGTGCCAGCAGGGGGGGTTGGGACAATGAGCAGTTCTTC.